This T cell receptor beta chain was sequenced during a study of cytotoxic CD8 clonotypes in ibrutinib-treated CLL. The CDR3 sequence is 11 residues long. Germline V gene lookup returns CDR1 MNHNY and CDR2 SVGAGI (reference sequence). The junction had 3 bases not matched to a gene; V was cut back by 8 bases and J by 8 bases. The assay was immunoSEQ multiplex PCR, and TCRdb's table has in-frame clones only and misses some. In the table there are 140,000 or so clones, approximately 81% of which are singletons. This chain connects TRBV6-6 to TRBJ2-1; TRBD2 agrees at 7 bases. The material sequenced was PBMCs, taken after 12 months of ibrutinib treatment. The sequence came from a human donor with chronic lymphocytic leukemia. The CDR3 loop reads CASRLADEQFF. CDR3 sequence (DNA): TGTGCCAGCCGGCTAGCGGATGAGCAGTTCTTC.